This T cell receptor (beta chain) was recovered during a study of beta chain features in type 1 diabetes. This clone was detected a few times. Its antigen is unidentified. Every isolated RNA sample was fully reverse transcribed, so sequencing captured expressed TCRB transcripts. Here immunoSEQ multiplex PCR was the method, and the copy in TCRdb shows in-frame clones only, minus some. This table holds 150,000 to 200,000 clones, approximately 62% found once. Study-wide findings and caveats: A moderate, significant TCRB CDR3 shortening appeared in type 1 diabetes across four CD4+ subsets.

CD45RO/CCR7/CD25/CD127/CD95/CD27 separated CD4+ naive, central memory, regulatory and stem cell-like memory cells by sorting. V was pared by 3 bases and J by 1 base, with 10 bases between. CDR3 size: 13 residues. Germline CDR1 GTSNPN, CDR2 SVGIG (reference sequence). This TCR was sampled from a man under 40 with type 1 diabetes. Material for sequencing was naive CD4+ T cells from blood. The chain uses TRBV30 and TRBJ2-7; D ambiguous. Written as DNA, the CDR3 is TGTGCCTGGAGCCAAACAGCTTCCTACGAGCAGTACTTC. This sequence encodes CAWSQTASYEQYF.